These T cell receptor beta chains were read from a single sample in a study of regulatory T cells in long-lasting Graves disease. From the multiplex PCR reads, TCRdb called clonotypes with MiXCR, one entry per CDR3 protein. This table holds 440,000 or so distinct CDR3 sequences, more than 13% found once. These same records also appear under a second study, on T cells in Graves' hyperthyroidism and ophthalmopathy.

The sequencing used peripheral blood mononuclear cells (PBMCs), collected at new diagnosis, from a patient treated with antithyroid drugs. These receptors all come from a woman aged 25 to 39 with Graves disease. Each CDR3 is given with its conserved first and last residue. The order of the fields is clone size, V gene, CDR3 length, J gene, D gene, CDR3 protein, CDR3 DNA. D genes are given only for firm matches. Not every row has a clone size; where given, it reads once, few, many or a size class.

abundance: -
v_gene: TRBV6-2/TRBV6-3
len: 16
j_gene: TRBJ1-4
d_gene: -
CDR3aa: CASSYSTSRTNEKLFF
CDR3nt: TGTGCCAGCAGTTACTCGACGTCCCGGACAAATGAAAAACTGTTTTTT

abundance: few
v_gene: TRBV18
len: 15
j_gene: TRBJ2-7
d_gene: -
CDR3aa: CASSPTPSGTSEQYF
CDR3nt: TGTGCCAGCTCACCAACCCCCTCCGGGACCTCCGAGCAGTACTTC

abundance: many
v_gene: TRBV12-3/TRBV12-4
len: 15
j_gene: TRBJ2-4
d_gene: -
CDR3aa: CASSLVSGTKNIQYF
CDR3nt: TGTGCCAGCAGTTTAGTTTCGGGGACCAAAAACATTCAGTACTTC

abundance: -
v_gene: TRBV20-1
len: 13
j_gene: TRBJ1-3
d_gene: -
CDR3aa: CSVRTTSGNTIYF
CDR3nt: TGCAGTGTGCGGACAACCTCTGGAAACACCATATATTTT

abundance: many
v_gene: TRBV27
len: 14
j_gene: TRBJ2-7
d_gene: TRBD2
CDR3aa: CASSFGLGAYEQYF
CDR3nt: TGTGCCAGCAGTTTTGGACTAGGGGCCTACGAGCAGTACTTC

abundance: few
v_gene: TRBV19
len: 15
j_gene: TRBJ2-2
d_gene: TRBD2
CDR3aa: CASRTSGRITGELFF
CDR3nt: TGTGCCAGTCGGACTAGCGGGAGGATCACCGGGGAGCTGTTTTTT

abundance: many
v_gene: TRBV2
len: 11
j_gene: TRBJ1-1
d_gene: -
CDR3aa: CASSEVRVAFF
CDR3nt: TGTGCCAGCAGTGAAGTCCGGGTAGCTTTCTTT

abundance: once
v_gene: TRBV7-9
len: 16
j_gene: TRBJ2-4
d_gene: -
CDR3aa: CASSLAIGVPKNIQYF
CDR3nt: TGTGCCAGCAGCTTAGCGATCGGGGTTCCCAAAAACATTCAGTACTTC

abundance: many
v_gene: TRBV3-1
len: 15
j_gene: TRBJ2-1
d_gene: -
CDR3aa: CASSPAGASYNEQFF
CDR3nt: TGTGCCAGCTCACCGGCAGGAGCCTCCTACAATGAGCAGTTCTTC

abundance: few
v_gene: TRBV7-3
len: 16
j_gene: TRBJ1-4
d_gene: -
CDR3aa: CASSPEAEGWNEKLFF
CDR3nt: TGTGCCAGCAGCCCTGAGGCCGAGGGTTGGAATGAAAAACTGTTTTTT

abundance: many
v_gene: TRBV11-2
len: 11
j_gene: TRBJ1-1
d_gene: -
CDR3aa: CASTLGTEAFF
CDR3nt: TGTGCCAGCACCCTGGGGACTGAAGCTTTCTTT

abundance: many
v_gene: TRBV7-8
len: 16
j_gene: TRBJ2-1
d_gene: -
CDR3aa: CASSLGGASLYNEQFF
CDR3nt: TGTGCCAGCAGCTTAGGTGGGGCCTCCCTCTACAATGAGCAGTTCTTC

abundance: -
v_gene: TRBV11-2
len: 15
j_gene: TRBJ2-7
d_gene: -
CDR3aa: CASSPSGGGSYEQYF
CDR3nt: TGTGCCAGCAGCCCCTCTGGAGGCGGCTCCTACGAGCAGTACTTC

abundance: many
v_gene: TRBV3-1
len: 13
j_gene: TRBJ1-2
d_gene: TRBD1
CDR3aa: CASTRDRKSGYTF
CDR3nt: TGTGCCAGCACCCGGGACAGAAAGAGTGGCTACACCTTC

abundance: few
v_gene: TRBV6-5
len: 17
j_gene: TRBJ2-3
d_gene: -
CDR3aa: CASSYSIPGGGRDTQYF
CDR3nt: TGTGCCAGCAGTTACTCGATTCCGGGAGGGGGCAGGGATACGCAGTATTTT

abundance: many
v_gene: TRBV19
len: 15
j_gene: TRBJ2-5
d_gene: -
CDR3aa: CASSTLLRQQETQYF
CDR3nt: TGTGCCAGTAGTACCCTACTTCGCCAACAAGAGACCCAGTACTTC

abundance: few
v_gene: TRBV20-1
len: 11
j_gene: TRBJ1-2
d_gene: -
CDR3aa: CSASQGNGYTF
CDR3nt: TGCAGTGCCAGCCAGGGAAATGGCTACACCTTC

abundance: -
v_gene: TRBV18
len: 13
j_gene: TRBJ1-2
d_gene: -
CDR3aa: CASSPDRLDGYTF
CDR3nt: TGTGCCAGCTCACCGGACCGGCTGGATGGCTACACCTTC

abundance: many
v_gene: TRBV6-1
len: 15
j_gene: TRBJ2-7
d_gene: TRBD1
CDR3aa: CASKETGHRGYEQYF
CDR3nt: TGTGCCAGCAAAGAGACAGGGCACAGGGGCTACGAGCAGTACTTC

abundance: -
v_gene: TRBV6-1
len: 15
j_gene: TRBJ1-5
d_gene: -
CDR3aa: CASSKERFGNQPQHF
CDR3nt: TGTGCCAGCAGTAAGGAAAGATTTGGCAATCAGCCCCAGCATTTT

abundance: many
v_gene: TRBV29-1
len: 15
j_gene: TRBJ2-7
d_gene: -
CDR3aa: CSVEDTRGAKYEQYF
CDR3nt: TGCAGCGTTGAAGATACCAGGGGTGCTAAGTACGAGCAGTACTTC

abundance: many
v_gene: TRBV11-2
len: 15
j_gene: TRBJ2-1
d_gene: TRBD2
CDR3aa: CASSLNSGSLHEQFF
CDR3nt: TGTGCCAGCAGCTTAAATAGCGGGAGCCTGCACGAGCAGTTCTTC

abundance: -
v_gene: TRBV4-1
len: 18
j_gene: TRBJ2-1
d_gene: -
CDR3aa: CASSQGEVGVVGYNEQFF
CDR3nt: TGCGCCAGCAGCCAAGGAGAGGTAGGGGTTGTTGGCTACAATGAGCAGTTCTTC

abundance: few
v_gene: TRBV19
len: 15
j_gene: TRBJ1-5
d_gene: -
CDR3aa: CASSPYGVSNQPQHF
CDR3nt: TGTGCCAGTAGTCCTTATGGGGTCAGCAATCAGCCCCAGCATTTT

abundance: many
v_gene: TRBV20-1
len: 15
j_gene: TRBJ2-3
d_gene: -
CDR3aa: CSARDRLTSTDTQYF
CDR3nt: TGCAGTGCTAGAGATCGGTTAACTAGCACAGATACGCAGTATTTT

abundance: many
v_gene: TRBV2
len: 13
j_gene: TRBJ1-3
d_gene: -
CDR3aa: CASSRGAGNTIYF
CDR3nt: TGTGCCAGCAGCCGGGGTGCGGGAAACACCATATATTTT

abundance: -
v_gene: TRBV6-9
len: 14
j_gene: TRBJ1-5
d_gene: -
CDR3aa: CASSSGKSNQPQHF
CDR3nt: TGTGCCAGCAGTTCAGGGAAGAGCAATCAGCCCCAGCATTTT

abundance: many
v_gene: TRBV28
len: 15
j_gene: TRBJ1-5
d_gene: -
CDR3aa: CASSLYPGVGQPQHF
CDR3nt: TGTGCCAGCAGTTTATACCCTGGAGTCGGTCAGCCCCAGCATTTT

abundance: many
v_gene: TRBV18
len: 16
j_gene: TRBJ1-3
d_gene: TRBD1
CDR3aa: CASSPQGGSSGNTIYF
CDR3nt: TGTGCCAGCTCACCGCAGGGGGGAAGCTCTGGAAACACCATATATTTT

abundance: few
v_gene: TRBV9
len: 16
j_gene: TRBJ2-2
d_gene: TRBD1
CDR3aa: CASSVHRGSVTGELFF
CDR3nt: TGTGCCAGCAGCGTACACAGGGGGTCGGTAACCGGGGAGCTGTTTTTT

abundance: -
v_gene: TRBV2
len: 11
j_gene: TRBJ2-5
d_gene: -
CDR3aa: CASTGEETQYF
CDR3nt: TGTGCCAGCACAGGGGAGGAGACCCAGTACTTC

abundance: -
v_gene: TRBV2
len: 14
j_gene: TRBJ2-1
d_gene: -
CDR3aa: CASRVLGSYNEQFF
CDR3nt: TGTGCCAGCAGAGTCTTAGGCTCCTACAATGAGCAGTTCTTC

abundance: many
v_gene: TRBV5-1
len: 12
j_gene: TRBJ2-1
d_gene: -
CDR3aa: CASSIEGNEQFF
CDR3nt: TGCGCCAGCAGCATTGAGGGGAATGAGCAGTTCTTC

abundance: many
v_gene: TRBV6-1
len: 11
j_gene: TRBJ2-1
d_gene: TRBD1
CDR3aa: CAAGQGNEQFF
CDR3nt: TGTGCCGCGGGACAGGGCAATGAGCAGTTCTTC

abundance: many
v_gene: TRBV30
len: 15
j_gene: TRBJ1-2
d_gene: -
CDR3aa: CAWRTPGPSPYGYTF
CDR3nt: TGTGCCTGGAGGACCCCCGGACCTTCTCCGTATGGCTACACCTTC

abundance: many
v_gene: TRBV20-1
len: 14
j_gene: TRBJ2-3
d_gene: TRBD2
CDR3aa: CSARGAGGEDTQYF
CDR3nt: TGCAGTGCTAGAGGGGCGGGAGGAGAAGATACGCAGTATTTT

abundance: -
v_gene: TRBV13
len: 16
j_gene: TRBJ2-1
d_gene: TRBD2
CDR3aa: CASSLGTSGLYNEQFF
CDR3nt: TGTGCCAGCAGCTTAGGGACTAGCGGGTTATACAATGAGCAGTTCTTC

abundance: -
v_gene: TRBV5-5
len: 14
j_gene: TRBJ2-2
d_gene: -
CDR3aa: CASSSHSNTGELFF
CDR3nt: TGTGCCAGCAGCTCGCACTCAAACACCGGGGAGCTGTTTTTT

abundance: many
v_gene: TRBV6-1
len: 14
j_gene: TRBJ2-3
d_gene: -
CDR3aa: CASIGTGDTDTQYF
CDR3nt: TGTGCCAGCATCGGGACGGGTGACACAGATACGCAGTATTTT

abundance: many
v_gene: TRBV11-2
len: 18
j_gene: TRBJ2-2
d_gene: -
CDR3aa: CASRTSLRRERGTGELFF
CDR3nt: TGTGCCAGCAGAACGTCCTTACGACGGGAAAGAGGGACCGGGGAGCTGTTTTTT